This TCR beta chain was sequenced for a study of CD8 T cells in ankylosing spondylitis (dated by TCRdb to the late 2010s). Regarding the complete study: The study set out to find disease-linked TCR variants by profiling T cell receptor beta repertoires in ankylosing spondylitis patients and healthy donors. The whole study cohort included about a hundred healthy donors and 20 to 30 ankylosing spondylitis patients. Peripheral blood was sampled, and synovial fluid was also collected from ankylosing spondylitis patients.

The data were produced on an Illumina HiSeq 2500. Quantitative 5'-RACE with molecular barcodes was the method used to prepare the TCR beta libraries. The original pipeline was this. A new computational method, built on a probabilistic model of VDJ rearrangement, was used to identify disease-linked TCR variants. TCRdb reprocessed the public reads (quality trimming at Q25 with fastp, clone calling with MiXCR) and kept in-frame beta chains. Each CDR3 protein appears once, grouped with its most common genes and DNA. The V and J calls shown here were made by TCRdb, not taken from the authors' results. A total of 250,000 to 350,000 distinct CDR3 sequences appear in this sample, 20% of them only once. The ten most abundant clones make up 7.5% to 9.5% of the sample. General study outcomes and caveats: In peripheral blood, the disease-linked clones were found at relatively low frequencies and had a CD8+ phenotype. Some of the motif variants had been reported before in the synovial fluid and blood of reactive arthritis patients, a finding that suggests common disease-initiation mechanisms. Significant enrichment of the disease-linked clones was reported in matched synovial fluid samples from ankylosing spondylitis patients. A TCR beta motif of several highly homologous amino acid variants appeared characteristic of blood from ankylosing spondylitis patients.

As regards this clonotype: There is no known antigen for this receptor. No base quality information exists; no much larger clone differs at one position.

This TCR was sampled from a male donor with ankylosing spondylitis or in good health (not recorded which). The sequencing sample was made of blood, either unsorted or a sorted T cell fraction (not recorded which).

The nucleotides read TGTGCCAGCAGTGAATTGGGACAGGGTGAAAAACTGTTTTTT. Translated, this is CASSELGQGEKLFF. The sequence is built from TRBV25-1 and TRBJ1-4, and 9 junctional nucleotides match TRBD1. CDR1 and CDR2 (MGHDK, SYGVNS) derive from the germline V gene. Counted from cysteine to phenylalanine, this CDR3 has 14 amino acids. Only CDR3 DNA is held: 42 bases, read in frame from base 1. Trimming takes 1 base off V and 7 bases off J; junction bases not matched to a gene: 1.